This T cell receptor (beta chain) was found in a study of tumor-infiltrating lymphocytes in primary liver carcinoma (dated by TCRdb to 2017 to 2019). In the study overall: Hepatocellular carcinoma (four) or combined HCC and intrahepatic cholangiocarcinoma (one) was present in the five patients, who were three men and two women aged 30 to 69 years. A total of roughly 35 specimens from 5 patients went through TCRbeta repertoire sequencing, namely 25 tumor regions, 5 adjacent noncancerous liver tissues and 5 peripheral blood samples. To link TCRbeta repertoire diversity with the local molecular phenotype, the approximately 23 tumor region samples were profiled using Agilent mRNA microarrays. High reproducibility was observed for the technical replicate repertoires, with mean shared-clone rates approximately 0.9 and correlation coefficients above 0.95. The five patients had tumors staged T1-T3 N0M0, with maximum diameters ranging from roughly 4.2 to 11 cm. Roughly 3.65 to 8 million productive TCRbeta reads were obtained per sample, and no significant difference in read depth was found between tissue types. Across five regions of each liver tumor, along with adjacent normal tissue and blood, the study brought together TCRbeta repertoire sequencing, expression microarrays and whole-exome sequencing.

Without any cell sorting, total RNA and DNA were co-extracted from about 20-30 mg of bulk tissue using the AllPrep DNA/RNA mini kit. Between late 2015 and early 2016, several patients in China with histopathologically diagnosed primary liver carcinoma had surgical resection. At the time of sampling, the patients had chronic HBV infection and had not received any treatment. Five spatially separated regions were sampled per tumor: superior, inferior, left-lateral and right-lateral poles, plus the tumor centre. Histology showed that every tumor sample contained more than 90% viable tumor cells. Each fresh piece of tumor and adjacent tissue was cut in two, with one half stored in RNAlater at -80 degrees C and the other half sent for histology. For CDR1 and CDR2, the germline V gene lists MNHEY and SVGAGI. Spanning cysteine to phenylalanine, the CDR3 consists of 18 amino acids. Only CDR3 DNA remains: 54 bases, in frame from the first base.

On this clonotype: Its antigen target is currently unknown. Germline is not matched at one junction end, which may reflect a read error.

The investigation overall reported the following: Because the samples were bulk and unsorted, CD4+ and CD8+ T cell repertoires could not be compared. Because only the TCR beta chain was sequenced and unpaired alpha chains were not captured, true repertoire diversity is likely underestimated. Only roughly 8-25% of top clones appeared in all five regions of a tumor, which suggests that tumor-infiltrating T cells are spatially heterogeneous. Repertoire overlap was higher between tumor regions (mean roughly 35%) than tumor-adjacent (roughly 17%) or tumor-blood (approximately 14%) pairs, consistent with antigen-driven expansion. Compared with blood, tumors had a significantly larger share of the repertoire taken up by the top 250 clones (p = 0.039). Only 4 or 5 patients were included in the study, and the authors note that the findings should be validated in a larger study.

Starting from roughly 500 ng total RNA, TCRbeta-specific cDNA was produced by reverse transcription with a constant-region primer and ProtoScript II reverse transcriptase. The TCRbeta libraries were prepared through three rounds of nested multiplex PCR following a slightly modified ARM-PCR procedure. Multiplex TRBV1-TRBV30 forward primers and a Cbeta reverse primer were used in the first two PCR rounds, each of which was run for around 9 cycles. Sample barcodes and Illumina adapters were added in a final 25-cycle PCR with Deep VentR polymerase. Before sequencing, amplicons between 200 and 500 bp were purified from gel using a QIAquick gel extraction kit. An Illumina HiSeq 2500 was used to sequence the TCRbeta amplicons, generating 250-bp paired-end reads. Turning to the authors' computational methods: To recover full CDR3 sequences, reads were quality-trimmed using Trimmomatic v0.33 and paired reads were then merged using FLASH v1.2.11. V, D and J germline segments were assigned to the rearranged TCRbeta sequences by MiGEC v1.2.1b. Clonotype statistics and Shannon-Wiener diversity indices were calculated with VDJtools v1.0.0. To cut down on sampling bias, every analysis after diversity analysis relied on just the 250 most abundant clonotypes from each sample. TCRdb reworked the public reads: Q25 trimming with fastp, MiXCR clone assembly, productive beta chains retained. CDR3 protein sequences are deduplicated, and each keeps its most common genes and DNA. It is TCRdb's table, rather than the study itself, that gives the V and J calls and clone size. The table for this sample lists tens of thousands of distinct CDR3 sequences; approximately 70% of them were counted only once. Over 25% of the sample goes to the ten largest clones.

The V gene is TRBV6-5 and the J gene is TRBJ1-2; TRBD1 aligns with 7 central bases. Sequenced input: liver tumor tissue from sampling region 5. Sample cell subset or site, as interpreted from the label and publication: tumor region T5, tumor centre. The source of this sequence is a man aged 40-50 years with primary liver carcinoma and hepatitis B virus infection. The DNA sequence follows: TGTGCCAGCAGTTCGGCCGGGACAGATTACTTCTCTAACTGTGGCTACACTTTC. Its coded protein is CASSSAGTDYFSNCGYTF.